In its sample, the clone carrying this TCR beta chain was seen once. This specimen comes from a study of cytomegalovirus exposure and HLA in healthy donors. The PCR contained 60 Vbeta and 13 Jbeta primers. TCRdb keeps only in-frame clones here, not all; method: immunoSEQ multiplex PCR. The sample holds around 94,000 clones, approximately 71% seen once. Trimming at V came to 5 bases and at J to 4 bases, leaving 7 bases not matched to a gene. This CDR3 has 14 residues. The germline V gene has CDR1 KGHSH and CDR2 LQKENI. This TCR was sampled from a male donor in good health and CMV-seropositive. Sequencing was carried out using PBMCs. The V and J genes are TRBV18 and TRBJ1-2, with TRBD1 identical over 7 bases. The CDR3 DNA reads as TGTGCCAGCTCAGAGCTGACAGGGAGCTATGGCTACACCTTC. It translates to CASSELTGSYGYTF.